The following is a T cell receptor beta chain sequence with its context. Its antigen is currently not known. No quality values exist for individual bases; no much larger clone is one base distant. The V and J ends are trimmed by 8 bases and 5 bases, leaving 21 bases between them. As encoded in the germline V gene (reference sequence), CDR1 is LNHDA while CDR2 is SQIVND. The CDR3 measures 16 amino acids from cysteine to phenylalanine. Only the CDR3 DNA is retained, 48 bases long and in frame from the first base. The sample is drawn from a study of blood T cell repertoires in COVID-19 (dated by TCRdb to about 2020). Regarding the complete study: Samples covering the acute and convalescent phases of COVID-19 were provided by collaborators in the United States, Italy and Spain. The material from the prospective study consisted of cDNA or gDNA derived from T cells, B-cell-depleted T cells, or PBMCs. Subjects who had been exposed to COVID-19, were actively infected with it, or had recovered from it provided the deeply sampled blood TCRbeta repertoires that made up the dataset. The repertoires were made available in a free public database intended to serve as a resource for research on the immune response to SARS-CoV-2. Samples came from the ongoing ImmuneRACE study (first 160 participants) plus 1,254 subjects from 6 global collaborators. Nearly every sample came with metadata listing a de-identified subject ID, COVID-19 status, age in years and sex. Where available, HLA class I and class II types were taken from metadata supplied by the sample provider and were not determined by assay-based typing. Results the study describes overall, beyond this receptor: The quantity of clinical and demographic metadata differed by source and by participant and was supplied without curation.

Whole blood was collected in K2EDTA tubes by collaborating institutions according to the institutions' own protocols. For TCRbeta analysis, collaborators shipped samples in one of three forms: frozen whole blood, isolated PBMCs, or DNA extracted from either of those sample types. TCRbeta CDR3 regions were amplified from genomic DNA using the immunoSEQ Assay, a bias-controlled multiplex PCR. On the authors' methods: Nucleated cell counts per sample were estimated from amplification of reference gene primers within the assay. To quantify the absolute abundance of each unique TCRbeta CDR3 rearrangement, sequence reads were collapsed and filtered. For each sample, productive Simpson clonality was calculated as the square root of Simpson's diversity index over productive rearrangements. The table was pulled from immuneACCESS by TCRdb, which kept in-frame rearrangements only. Such tables lose some clones; where checked, under half of the loss comes from unresolved V genes, and the rest has no known cause. From that table come the V and J calls and clone size; the DNA was used to work out D and trimming. The sample has roughly 38,000 clones on record, nearly 90% of them singletons. The leading ten clones occupy less than 30% of the sample.

Sample: peripheral blood. This clonotype was sampled from a man in his sixties with active or convalescent COVID-19. Recombination joined TRBV19 with TRBJ2-2; tentative D gene TRBD1, with 5 bases matching. The DNA is as follows: TGTGCCAGTGTTGGTGCCGGGCAGGGAATGACCGGGGAGCTGTTTTTT. Translated, it reads CASVGAGQGMTGELFF.